This T cell receptor beta chain was documented in a study of low-dose radiotherapy and immunotherapy resistance in tumors. Turning to the study itself: Treatment included intravenous cyclophosphamide dosed at 200 mg/m2 every two weeks, one day before radiation and immunotherapy.

First-strand cDNA used TRAV- and TRBV-specific primers, covering alpha and beta chains. TCRs were put through approximately 20 PCR cycles of amplification with Phusion. A constant-region primer and the V-primer adapter served as the primer pair. mRNA isolates were amplified via in vitro transcription. TCRdb passed the reads through MiXCR, listing each CDR3 protein once. The profile shows some 94,000 distinct CDR3 sequences, 20% to 25% of them singletons. V shed 5 bases, J shed 3 bases, and the junction held 3 bases outside the gene matches. Germline V gene data show CDR1 as LGHDT and CDR2 as YNNKEL (reference sequence). There are 14 residues in the CDR3. Time point here: after trial treatment. Treatment noted: LDRT plus nivolumab, ipilimumab, low-dose cyclophosphamide and aspirin (RACIN trial). Patients deemed eligible presented with advanced solid tumors lacking tumor-infiltrating lymphocytes.

The V call is TRBV3-1, the J call TRBJ1-4; 7 bases are a match to TRBD1. The sample was PBMCs, taken after low-dose radiotherapy plus immunotherapy. The TCR was taken from a female donor with ovarian cancer. CDR3: CASSDRAANEKLFF. In nucleotides, the CDR3 is TGTGCCAGCAGCGACAGGGCGGCTAATGAAAAACTGTTTTTT.